This entry features one T cell receptor beta chain sequence. Clones were read by immunoSEQ multiplex PCR, and TCRdb kept only the in-frame ones, dropping some. The sample includes 250,000 or so clones, 85% to 95% of them seen just once. This specimen comes from a study of blood T cell repertoires in COVID-19. Trimming removed 5 bases from V and 2 bases from J, with 10 bases in between. CDR1 KGHSH and CDR2 LQKENI come from the germline V gene. CDR3 length equals 14 residues. The sequencing input was PBMCs or T cells enriched from blood (not recorded which). This receptor was taken from a man aged 35-49 years who had been exposed to COVID-19. The chain has TRBV18 and TRBJ1-5; D is uncertain. DNA for the CDR3: TGTGCCAGCTCATACCTCCTAGGCAATCAGCCCCAGCATTTT. Residues: CASSYLLGNQPQHF.